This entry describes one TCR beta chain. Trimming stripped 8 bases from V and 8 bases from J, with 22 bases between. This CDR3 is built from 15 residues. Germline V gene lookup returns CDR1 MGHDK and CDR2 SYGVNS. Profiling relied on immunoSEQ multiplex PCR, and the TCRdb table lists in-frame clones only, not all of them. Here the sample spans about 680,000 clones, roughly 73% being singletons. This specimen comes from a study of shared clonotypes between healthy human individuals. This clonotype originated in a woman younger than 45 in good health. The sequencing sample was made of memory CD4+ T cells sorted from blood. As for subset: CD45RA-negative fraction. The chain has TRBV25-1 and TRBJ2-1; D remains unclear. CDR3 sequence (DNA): TGTGCCAGCGGCTCTCGGCAAGATGGTGTCGATGAGCAGTTCTTC. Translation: CASGSRQDGVDEQFF.